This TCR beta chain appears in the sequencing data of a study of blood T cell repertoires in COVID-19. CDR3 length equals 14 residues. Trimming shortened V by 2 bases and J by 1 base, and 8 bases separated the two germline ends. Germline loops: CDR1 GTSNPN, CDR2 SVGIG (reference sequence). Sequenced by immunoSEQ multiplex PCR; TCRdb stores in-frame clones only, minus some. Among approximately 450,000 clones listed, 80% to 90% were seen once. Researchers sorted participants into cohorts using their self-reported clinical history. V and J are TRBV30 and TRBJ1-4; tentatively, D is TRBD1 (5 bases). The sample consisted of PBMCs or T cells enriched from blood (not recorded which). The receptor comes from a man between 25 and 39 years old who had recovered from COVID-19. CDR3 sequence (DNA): TGTGCCTGGAGTAAGACAGTAACTAATGAAAAACTGTTTTTT. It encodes CAWSKTVTNEKLFF. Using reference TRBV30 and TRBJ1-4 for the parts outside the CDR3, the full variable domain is SQTIHQWPATLVQPVGSPLSLECTVEGTSNPNLYWYRQAAGRGLQLLFYSVGIGQISSEVPQNLSASRPQDRQFILSSKKLLLSDSGFYLCAWSKTVTNEKLFFGSGTQLSVL.